A selection of T cell receptor beta chains follows, all from one sample in a study of cytomegalovirus exposure and HLA in healthy donors. TCRdb keeps only in-frame clones here, not all; method: immunoSEQ multiplex PCR. Of some 170,000 clones listed, about 80% are singletons. The material sequenced was PBMCs. The receptors come from a man in his forties in good health and CMV-seropositive. Both conserved end residues are part of each CDR3. The D gene is left open where the match is weak. For some rows the clone size is stated as once, few or many, or as a class when expanded; others skip it.

V	size	J	D	DNA	CDR3
TRBV11-2	once	TRBJ1-3	NA	TGTGCCAGCAGCTCCGGGTCCTCTGGAAACACCATATATTTT	CASSSGSSGNTIYF
TRBV7-3	NA	TRBJ2-1	TRBD2	TGTGCCAGCAGCTTAACGGCGGGAGAGCACAATGAGCAGTTCTTC	CASSLTAGEHNEQFF
TRBV5-1	few	TRBJ1-1	TRBD1	TGCGCCAGCCGACGACAGGGGCTGAACACTGAAGCTTTCTTT	CASRRQGLNTEAFF
TRBV10-2	NA	TRBJ1-2	NA	TGCGCCAGCAGTGACTCGAGGAAGACTAACTATGGCTACACCTTC	CASSDSRKTNYGYTF
TRBV18	NA	TRBJ2-5	TRBD1	TGTGCCAGCTCACCACCCGGACAGGGTGATGAGACCCAGTACTTC	CASSPPGQGDETQYF
TRBV30	NA	TRBJ2-2	NA	TGTGCCTGGACACGGGTTGCCGGGGAGCTGTTTTTT	CAWTRVAGELFF
TRBV27	NA	TRBJ1-5	NA	TGTGCCAGTCGTCGGGTTCTAGGTCAGCCCCAGCATTTT	CASRRVLGQPQHF
TRBV19	NA	TRBJ1-5	NA	TGTGCCAGTAGTGAGAGCGGGGGAGGCGGCAATCAGCCCCAGCATTTT	CASSESGGGGNQPQHF
TRBV27	few	TRBJ2-7	TRBD1	TGTGCCAGCAGTGGGACAGGGAGGGTAACCTACGAGCAGTACTTC	CASSGTGRVTYEQYF
TRBV6-5	NA	TRBJ1-5	NA	TGTGCCAGCAGGAGGACAGAAAGAAATCAGCCCCAGCATTTT	CASRRTERNQPQHF
TRBV10-3	NA	TRBJ2-3	TRBD2	TGTGCCATCAGTGAGGGGTTGGCTAGCGGGAGTCCAGATACGCAGTATTTT	CAISEGLASGSPDTQYF
TRBV28	NA	TRBJ1-2	TRBD1	TGTGCCAGCAGTCCCGGACAGGGCGGGGGCTACACCTTC	CASSPGQGGGYTF